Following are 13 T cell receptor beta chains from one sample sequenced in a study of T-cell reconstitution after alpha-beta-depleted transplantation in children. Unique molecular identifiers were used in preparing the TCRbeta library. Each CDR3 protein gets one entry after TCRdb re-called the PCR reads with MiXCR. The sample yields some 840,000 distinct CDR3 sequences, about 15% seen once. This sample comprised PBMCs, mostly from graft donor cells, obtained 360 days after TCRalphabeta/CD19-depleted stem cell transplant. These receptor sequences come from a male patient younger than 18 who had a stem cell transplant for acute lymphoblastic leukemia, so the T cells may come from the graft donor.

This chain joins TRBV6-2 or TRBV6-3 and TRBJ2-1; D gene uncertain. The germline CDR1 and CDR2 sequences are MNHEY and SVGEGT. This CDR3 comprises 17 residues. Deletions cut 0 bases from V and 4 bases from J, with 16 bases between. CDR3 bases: TGTGCCAGCAGTTACTCGATTTTCTTTTCTACTTACAATGAGCAGTTCTTC. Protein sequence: CASSYSIFFSTYNEQFF.

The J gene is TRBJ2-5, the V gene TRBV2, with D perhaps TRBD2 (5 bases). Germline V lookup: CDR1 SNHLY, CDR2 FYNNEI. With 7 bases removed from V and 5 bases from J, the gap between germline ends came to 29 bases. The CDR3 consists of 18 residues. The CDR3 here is CASNIPSDTPRGWETQYF. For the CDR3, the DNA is TGTGCCAGCAACATACCTTCAGATACTCCCCGGGGTTGGGAGACCCAGTACTTC. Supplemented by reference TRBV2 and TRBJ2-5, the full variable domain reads EPEVTQTPSHQVTQMGQEVILRCVPISNHLYFYWYRQILGQKVEFLVSFYNNEISEKSEIFDDQFSVERPDGSNFTLKIRSTKLEDSAMYFCASNIPSDTPRGWETQYFGPGTRLLVL.

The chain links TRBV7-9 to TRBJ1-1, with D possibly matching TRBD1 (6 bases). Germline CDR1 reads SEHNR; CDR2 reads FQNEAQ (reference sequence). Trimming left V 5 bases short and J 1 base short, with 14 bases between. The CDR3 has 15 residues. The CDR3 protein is CASSPGGVRNTEAFF. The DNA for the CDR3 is TGTGCCAGCAGCCCCGGGGGCGTCCGGAACACTGAAGCTTTCTTT.

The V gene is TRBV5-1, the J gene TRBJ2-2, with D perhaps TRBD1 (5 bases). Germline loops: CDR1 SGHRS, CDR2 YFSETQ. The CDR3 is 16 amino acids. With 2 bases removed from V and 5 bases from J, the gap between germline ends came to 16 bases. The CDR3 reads CASSLSTAGQTGELFF. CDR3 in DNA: TGCGCCAGCAGCTTATCGACAGCTGGGCAAACCGGGGAGCTGTTTTTT.

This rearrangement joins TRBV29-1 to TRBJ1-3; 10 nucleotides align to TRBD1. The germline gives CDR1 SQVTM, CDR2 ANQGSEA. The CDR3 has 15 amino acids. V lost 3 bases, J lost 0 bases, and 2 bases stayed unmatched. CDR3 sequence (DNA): TGCAGCGTTGACGGGACAGGGGACTCTGGAAACACCATATATTTT. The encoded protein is CSVDGTGDSGNTIYF.

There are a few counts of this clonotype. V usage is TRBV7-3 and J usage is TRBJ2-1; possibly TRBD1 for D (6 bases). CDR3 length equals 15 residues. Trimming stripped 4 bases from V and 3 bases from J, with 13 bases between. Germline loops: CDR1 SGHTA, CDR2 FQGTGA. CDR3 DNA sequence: TGTGCCAGCAGCTCCTTATTAGGGGGCTACAATGAGCAGTTCTTC. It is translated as CASSSLLGGYNEQFF.

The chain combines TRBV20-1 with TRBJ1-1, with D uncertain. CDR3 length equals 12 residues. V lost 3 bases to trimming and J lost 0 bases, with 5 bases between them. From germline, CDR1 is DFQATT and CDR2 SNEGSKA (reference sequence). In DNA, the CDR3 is TGCAGTGCTAGTTTAGTGAACACTGAAGCTTTCTTT. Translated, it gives CSASLVNTEAFF.

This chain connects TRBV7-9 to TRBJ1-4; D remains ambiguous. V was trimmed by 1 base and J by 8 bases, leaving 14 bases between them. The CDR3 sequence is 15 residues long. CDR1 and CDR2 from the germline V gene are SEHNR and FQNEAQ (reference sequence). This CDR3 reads CASSLELPGNEKLFF. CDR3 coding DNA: TGTGCCAGCAGCTTAGAATTGCCGGGGAACGAAAAACTGTTTTTT. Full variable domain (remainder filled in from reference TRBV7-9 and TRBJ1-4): DTGVSQNPRHKITKRGQNVTFRCDPISEHNRLYWYRQTLGQGPEFLTYFQNEAQLEKSRLLSDRFSAERPKGSFSTLEIQRTEQGDSAMYLCASSLELPGNEKLFFGSGTQLSVL.

The CDR3 DNA follows: TGCGCCAGCAGTTATCAGGCGGAGTTTGCCTACGAGCAGTACTTC. This translates into CASSYQAEFAYEQYF. The chain has TRBV5-1 and TRBJ2-7; no clear D gene. V lost 5 bases, J lost 2 bases, and 17 bases lay in between. Germline V gene data show CDR1 as SGHRS and CDR2 as YFSETQ. This CDR3 region has 15 residues.

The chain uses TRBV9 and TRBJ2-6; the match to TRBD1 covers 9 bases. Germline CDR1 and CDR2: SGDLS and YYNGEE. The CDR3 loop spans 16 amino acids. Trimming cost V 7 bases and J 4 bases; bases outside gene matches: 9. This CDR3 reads CASARTGVNGANVLTF. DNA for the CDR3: TGTGCCAGCGCCAGGACAGGGGTGAACGGGGCCAACGTCCTGACTTTC. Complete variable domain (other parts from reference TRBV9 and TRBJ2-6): DSGVTQTPKHLITATGQRVTLRCSPRSGDLSVYWYQQSLDQGLQFLIQYYNGEERAKGNILERFSAQQFPDLHSELNLSSLELGDSALYFCASARTGVNGANVLTFGAGSRLTVL.

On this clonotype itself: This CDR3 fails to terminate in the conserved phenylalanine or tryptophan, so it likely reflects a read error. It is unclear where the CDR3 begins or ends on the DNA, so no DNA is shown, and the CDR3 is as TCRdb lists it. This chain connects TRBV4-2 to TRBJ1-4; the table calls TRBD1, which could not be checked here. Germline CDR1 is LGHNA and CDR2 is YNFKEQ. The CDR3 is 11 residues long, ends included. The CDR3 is CASSGGARQLY.

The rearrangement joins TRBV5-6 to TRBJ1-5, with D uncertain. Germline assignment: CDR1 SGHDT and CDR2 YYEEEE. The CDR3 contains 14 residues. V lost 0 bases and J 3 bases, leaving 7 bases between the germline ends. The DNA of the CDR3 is TGTGCCAGCAGCTTGGGGGCAGCCAATCAGCCCCAGCATTTT. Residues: CASSLGAANQPQHF. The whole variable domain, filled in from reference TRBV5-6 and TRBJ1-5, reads DAGVTQSPTHLIKTRGQQVTLRCSPKSGHDTVSWYQQALGQGPQFIFQYYEEEERQRGNFPDRFSGHQFPNYSSELNVNALLLGDSALYLCASSLGAANQPQHFGDGTRLSIL.

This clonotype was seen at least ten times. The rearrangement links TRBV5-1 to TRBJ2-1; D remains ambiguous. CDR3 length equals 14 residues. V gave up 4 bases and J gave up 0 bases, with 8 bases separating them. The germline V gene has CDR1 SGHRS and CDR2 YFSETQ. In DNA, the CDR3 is TGCGCCAGCAGCACACAGAGCTCCTACAATGAGCAGTTCTTC. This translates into CASSTQSSYNEQFF. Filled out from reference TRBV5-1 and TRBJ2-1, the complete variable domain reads KAGVTQTPRYLIKTRGQQVTLSCSPISGHRSVSWYQQTPGQGLQFLFEYFSETQRNKGNFPGRFSGRQFSNSRSEMNVSTLELGDSALYLCASSTQSSYNEQFFGPGTRLTVL.